One sample yielded the 18 T cell receptor beta chains listed below, sequenced in a study of blood T cell repertoires in COVID-19. The protocol was immunoSEQ multiplex PCR, while the TCRdb copy is restricted to in-frame clones and leaves out a portion. The sample contains 100,000 to 150,000 clones, roughly four fifths of which appear only once. Input material: peripheral blood. These receptors were obtained from a young man with COVID-19, enrolled during active disease.

The V gene is TRBV19, the J gene TRBJ1-5, with 11 bases that match TRBD1. The CDR3 loop spans 15 amino acids. Germline lookup yields CDR1 LNHDA and CDR2 SQIVND (reference sequence). Trimming removed 3 bases from V and 5 bases from J; junction bases left unmatched: 3. CDR3 nucleotides: TGTGCCAGTAGTATGGACAGGGGGCTTGATCAGCCCCAGCATTTT. Protein product: CASSMDRGLDQPQHF.

The genes are TRBV6-1 and TRBJ1-6, with TRBD1 identical over 7 bases. After removal of 3 bases from V and 2 bases from J, the junction contained 4 bases not matched to a gene. This CDR3 contains 16 residues. The germline V gene encodes CDR1 MNHNS and CDR2 SASEGT. CDR3 nucleotide sequence: TGTGCCAGCAGTGATACAGGGGACGCCTATAATTCACCCCTCCACTTT. It is translated as CASSDTGDAYNSPLHF.

The chain's CDR3 is CASKERGGLGGELFF. DNA of the CDR3: TGTGCCAGTAAGGAGCGGGGGGGCCTAGGCGGGGAGCTGTTTTTT. This chain joins TRBV19 and TRBJ2-2; 10 bases align to TRBD2. Germline V gives CDR1 LNHDA, CDR2 SQIVND (reference sequence). The trim removed 7 bases at V and 7 bases at J, leaving 9 bases unmatched. The CDR3 has 15 amino acids.

In its sample, this clone was seen once. The chain carries TRBV2 and TRBJ2-1; the D gene is possibly TRBD2 (5 bases). The CDR3 covers 16 residues. CDR1 and CDR2 from the germline V gene are SNHLY and FYNNEI. Trimming shortened V by 1 base and J by 0 bases, and 10 bases separated the two germline ends. CDR3 nucleotide sequence: TGTGCCAGCAGTGAAGTCCGGAGGACCTCCTACAATGAGCAGTTCTTC. Encoded protein: CASSEVRRTSYNEQFF. The entire variable domain, with the rest obtained from reference TRBV2 and TRBJ2-1, is as follows: EPEVTQTPSHQVTQMGQEVILRCVPISNHLYFYWYRQILGQKVEFLVSFYNNEISEKSEIFDDQFSVERPDGSNFTLKIRSTKLEDSAMYFCASSEVRRTSYNEQFFGPGTRLTVL.

This clone appeared a single time. The genes are TRBV5-1 and TRBJ2-2; perhaps TRBD2 as D (6 bases). From germline, CDR1 is SGHRS and CDR2 YFSETQ. CDR3 length: 18 residues. Between the trimmed V and J ends, which lost 0 bases and 2 bases, there was a span of 17 bases. CDR3 protein: CASSLALGGGANTGELFF. The CDR3 DNA is TGCGCCAGCAGCTTGGCCCTCGGGGGTGGAGCCAACACCGGGGAGCTGTTTTTT.

The chain combines TRBV29-1 with TRBJ1-2; D gene ambiguous. Trimming removed 0 bases from V and 5 bases from J, with 10 bases in between. Germline CDR1 reads SQVTM; CDR2 reads ANQGSEA. CDR3 size: 13 residues. CDR3 sequence reads: CSVEDQAGYGYTF. The CDR3 region has the DNA TGCAGCGTTGAAGATCAGGCTGGATATGGCTACACCTTC. Based on the CDR3 plus reference TRBV29-1 and TRBJ1-2, the full variable domain is SAVISQKPSRDICQRGTSLTIQCQVDSQVTMMFWYRQQPGQSLTLIATANQGSEATYESGFVIDKFPISRPNLTFSTLTVSNMSPEDSSIYLCSVEDQAGYGYTFGSGTRLTVV.

This sequence joins TRBV11-3 and TRBJ2-5, with 12 bases matching TRBD2. The ends lost 3 bases at V and 4 bases at J; junction bases unmatched: 6. CDR1 and CDR2 from the germline V gene are SGHNT and YENEEA. The CDR3 is 16 amino acids. The CDR3 DNA reads TGTGCCAGCAGCTTCCTAGCGGGGGGGTTCGGAGAGACCCAGTACTTC. This encodes CASSFLAGGFGETQYF.

The V call is TRBV30, the J call TRBJ1-2; 7 bases are shared with TRBD1. Germline V gives CDR1 GTSNPN, CDR2 SVGIG (reference sequence). With 4 bases clipped from V and 5 bases from J, the junction kept 4 bases outside the gene matches. This CDR3 contains 12 residues. As DNA, the CDR3 is TGTGCCTGGACAGGGGGGAATTATGGCTACACCTTC. It is translated as CAWTGGNYGYTF.

The CDR3 region has the DNA TGTGCCAGTAGTTCCCGGACAGGGTGGATGAGGGAGACCCAGTACTTC. Protein: CASSSRTGWMRETQYF. This rearrangement joins TRBV19 to TRBJ2-5, with 8 bases that match TRBD1. Trimming took 5 bases from V and 5 from J; bases not matched to a gene: 13. CDR1 is LNHDA and CDR2 is SQIVND in the germline V gene (reference sequence). The CDR3 has 16 amino acids.

The V and J genes are TRBV6-5 and TRBJ2-1; D is perhaps TRBD1 (5 bases). CDR1 and CDR2 from the germline V gene are MNHEY and SVGAGI. V was shortened by 4 bases and J by 8 bases, with 12 bases between the two germline ends. The CDR3 length is 13 residues. DNA of the CDR3: TGTGCCAGCAGTTCAGGGCCCTGGGATGAGCAGTTCTTC. Translation: CASSSGPWDEQFF.

The rearrangement uses TRBV11-2 and TRBJ1-6, with 7 positions matching TRBD1. This CDR3 has 15 residues. The V gene's germline CDR1 is SGHAT and CDR2 FQNNGV. V shed 0 bases, J shed 5 bases, and the junction held 1 base outside the gene matches. Here the CDR3 DNA reads TGTGCCAGCAGCTTAGAGGGACAGAATAATTCACCCCTCCACTTT. Encoded protein: CASSLEGQNNSPLHF. The whole variable domain, remainder taken from reference TRBV11-2 and TRBJ1-6, is EAGVAQSPRYKIIEKRQSVAFWCNPISGHATLYWYQQILGQGPKLLIQFQNNGVVDDSQLPKDRFSAERLKGVDSTLKIQPAKLEDSAVYLCASSLEGQNNSPLHFGNGTRLTVT.

The chain employs TRBV4-3 and TRBJ1-1; unclear D gene. V shed 4 bases and J shed 4 bases, with 13 bases lying between them. Germline CDR1 LGHNA, CDR2 YSLEER. This CDR3 comprises 14 residues. DNA for the CDR3: TGCGCCAGCAGCCGAACTGGAAGGAGCACTGAAGCTTTCTTT. Translation: CASSRTGRSTEAFF.

The V gene is TRBV3-1 (or the pseudogene TRBV3-2), the J gene TRBJ2-1, with D perhaps TRBD2 (6 bases). Per the germline V gene, CDR1 is LGHDT and CDR2 is YNNKEL (reference sequence). V dropped 3 bases and J dropped 10 bases, with 16 bases sitting between them. The CDR3 is made up of 14 amino acids. In nucleotides, the CDR3 is TGTGCCAGCAGCCAGAGGTCTGGGGGGTTAGAGCAGTTCTTC. It is translated as CASSQRSGGLEQFF.

The V and J genes are TRBV28 and TRBJ1-1; no clear D gene. The CDR3 contains 11 residues. Germline V gene sequence: CDR1 MDHEN, CDR2 SYDVKM. With 4 bases removed from V and 6 bases from J, the gap between germline ends came to 6 bases. In DNA, the CDR3 is TGTGCCAGCAGTTCGAGGGCTGAAGCTTTCTTT. Its protein is CASSSRAEAFF. Based on the CDR3 plus reference TRBV28 and TRBJ1-1, the full variable domain is DVKVTQSSRYLVKRTGEKVFLECVQDMDHENMFWYRQDPGLGLRLIYFSYDVKMKEKGDIPEGYSVSREKKERFSLILESASTNQTSMYLCASSSRAEAFFGQGTRLTVV.

This sequence joins TRBV6-5 and TRBJ1-4; D is perhaps TRBD1 (5 bases). Trimming removed 2 bases from V and 3 bases from J, with 10 bases in between. CDR1 MNHEY and CDR2 SVGAGI come from the germline V gene. The CDR3 loop spans 15 amino acids. CDR3 DNA sequence: TGTGCCAGCAGTTACGGCGGGACTTCTAATGAAAAACTGTTTTTT. This sequence encodes CASSYGGTSNEKLFF.

This clone has only one observation. The CDR3 region is CASSRLAGETGELFF. The CDR3 DNA reads TGTGCCAGCAGCAGACTAGCGGGGGAGACCGGGGAGCTGTTTTTT. The chain couples TRBV9 to TRBJ2-2; TRBD2 agrees at 12 bases. Trimming removed 4 bases from V and 5 bases from J; junction bases left unmatched: 3. Germline V CDR1 and CDR2: SGDLS, YYNGEE. The CDR3 has 15 residues.

J is TRBJ1-5 and V is TRBV21-1; whether TRBD1, the table's D call, matches the DNA was not checked. TRBV21-1 is shown as a pseudogene. The CDR3 totals 17 residues. The chain's CDR3 is CASSKSAGQGINQPQHF. The CDR3 nucleotides are TGTGCCAGCAGCAAGTCCGCAGGACAGGGGATAAATCAGCCCCAGCATTTT.

V gene TRBV27 combines with J gene TRBJ2-3; 10 bases are a match to TRBD2. CDR3 length equals 15 residues. J was trimmed by 7 bases and V by 2 bases; bases with no gene match: 6. From germline, CDR1 is MNHEY and CDR2 SMNVEV (reference sequence). The CDR3 spells CASSLSGGAGYTQYF. As DNA, the CDR3 is TGTGCCAGCAGTTTAAGCGGGGGGGCCGGGTATACGCAGTATTTT.